This T cell receptor (beta chain) is drawn from a study of graft-versus-host responses after intestinal transplantation. Looking at the study overall: Grafts that recipients had were multivisceral, liver-intestinal, or isolated intestinal transplants.

The data were produced by immunoSEQ multiplex PCR, yet TCRdb's version contains in-frame clones alone and is incomplete. The sample holds some 100,000 clones, 92% seen once. Germline CDR1 reads SEHNR; CDR2 reads FQNEAQ (reference sequence). Trimming shortened V by 2 bases and J by 4 bases, and 12 bases separated the two germline ends. This CDR3 contains 15 residues. Turning to this clone: Antigen specificity is unknown.

V usage is TRBV7-9 and J usage is TRBJ2-1, with D possibly matching TRBD2 (5 bases). The specimen comprised unstimulated CD8+ T cells sorted from spleen or lymph node cells, sampled before transplant. The TCR sequence derives from a human donor who was the organ donor for an intestinal transplant. In DNA form, the CDR3 reads TGTGCCAGCAGCTTACAATGGGAGCCTTACAATGAGCAGTTCTTC. It yields the protein CASSLQWEPYNEQFF.